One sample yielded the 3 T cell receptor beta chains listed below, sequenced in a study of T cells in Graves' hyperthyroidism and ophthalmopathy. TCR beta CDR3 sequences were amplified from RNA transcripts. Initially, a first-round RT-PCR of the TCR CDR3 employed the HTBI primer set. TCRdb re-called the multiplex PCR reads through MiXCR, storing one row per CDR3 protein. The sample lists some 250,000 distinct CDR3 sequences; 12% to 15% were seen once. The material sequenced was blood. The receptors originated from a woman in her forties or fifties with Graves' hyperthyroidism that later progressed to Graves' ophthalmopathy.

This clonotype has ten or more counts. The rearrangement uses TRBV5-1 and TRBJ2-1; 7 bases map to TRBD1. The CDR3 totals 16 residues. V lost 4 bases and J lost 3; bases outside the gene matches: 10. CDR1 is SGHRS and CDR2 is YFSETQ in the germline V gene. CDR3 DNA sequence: TGCGCCAGCAGCGGGGCTCCGGGACAGAACTACAATGAGCAGTTCTTC. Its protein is CASSGAPGQNYNEQFF.

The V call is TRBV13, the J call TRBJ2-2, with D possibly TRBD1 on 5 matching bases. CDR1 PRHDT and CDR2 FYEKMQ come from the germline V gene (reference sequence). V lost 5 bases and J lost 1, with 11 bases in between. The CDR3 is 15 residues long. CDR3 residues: CASSRGTGNTGELFF. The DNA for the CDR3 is TGTGCCAGCAGCCGAGGCACAGGGAACACCGGGGAGCTGTTTTTT.

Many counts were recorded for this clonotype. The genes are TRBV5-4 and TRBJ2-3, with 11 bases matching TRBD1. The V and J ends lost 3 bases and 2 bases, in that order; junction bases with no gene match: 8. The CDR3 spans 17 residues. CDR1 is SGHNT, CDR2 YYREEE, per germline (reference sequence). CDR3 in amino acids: CASSSPGGQGATDTQYF. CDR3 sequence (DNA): TGTGCCAGCAGCTCCCCAGGAGGACAGGGGGCCACAGATACGCAGTATTTT.